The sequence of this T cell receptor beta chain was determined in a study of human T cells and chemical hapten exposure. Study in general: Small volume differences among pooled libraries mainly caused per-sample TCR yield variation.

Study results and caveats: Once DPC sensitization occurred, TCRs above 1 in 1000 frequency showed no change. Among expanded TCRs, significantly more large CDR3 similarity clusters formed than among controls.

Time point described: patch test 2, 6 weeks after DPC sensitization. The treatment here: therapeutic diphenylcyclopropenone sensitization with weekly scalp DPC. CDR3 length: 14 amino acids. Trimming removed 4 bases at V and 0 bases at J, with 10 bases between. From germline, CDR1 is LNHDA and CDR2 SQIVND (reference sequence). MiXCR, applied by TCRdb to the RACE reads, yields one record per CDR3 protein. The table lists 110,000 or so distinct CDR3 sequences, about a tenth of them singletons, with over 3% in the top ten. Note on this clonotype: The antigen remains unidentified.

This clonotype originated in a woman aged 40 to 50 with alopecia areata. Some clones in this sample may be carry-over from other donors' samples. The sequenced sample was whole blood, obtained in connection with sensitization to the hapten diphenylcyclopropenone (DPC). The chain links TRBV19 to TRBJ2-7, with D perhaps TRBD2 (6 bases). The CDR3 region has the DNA TGTGCCAGTAGTACAAGGGACTTCTCCTACGAGCAGTACTTC. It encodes CASSTRDFSYEQYF.